The T cell receptor (beta chain) described here comes from a study of cytomegalovirus exposure and HLA in healthy donors. Study-level findings and limits: It emerged from a later analysis that several of the most significant clusters appeared to be linked to common viral pathogens. Listed as cytomegalovirus-associated were 150 to 200 TCR beta chains. Later analysis indicated greater clonal expansion among HLA-associated TCR beta chains than among equally common other chains.

With respect to this clone: Its antigen remains unidentified.

The donors comprised healthy bone marrow donors. PCR was performed using 60 Vbeta and 13 Jbeta primers. TCRdb keeps only in-frame clones here, not all; method: immunoSEQ multiplex PCR. The top ten clones hold 3% to 4% of a sample with about 120,000 clones, roughly 80% of them seen once. Losses at the gene ends were 3 bases for V and 5 bases for J; bases not matched to a gene: 9. This CDR3 contains 16 residues. The germline gives CDR1 SGDLS, CDR2 YYNGEE. This TCR came from a young man in good health and CMV-seropositive. The rearrangement uses TRBV9 and TRBJ1-1, with 11 bases that match TRBD1. Material for sequencing was PBMCs. The CDR3 reads CASSERTGGAETEAFF. DNA for the CDR3: TGTGCCAGCAGCGAAAGGACAGGGGGCGCGGAGACTGAAGCTTTCTTT.